The rows below give T cell receptor beta chains drawn from one sample of a study of blood T cell repertoires in COVID-19. Sequencing was performed with immunoSEQ multiplex PCR; in TCRdb, only in-frame clones are kept and a portion is missing. The sample yields around 400,000 clones, 89% seen once. The sequencing sample was made of peripheral blood. The receptor set was obtained from a man between 35 and 55 years old with acute or convalescent COVID-19. Both conserved end residues are part of each CDR3.

v_gene: TRBV24-1
len: 13
j_gene: TRBJ1-1
CDR3aa: CATSDQDREGAFF

v_gene: TRBV27
len: 16
j_gene: TRBJ1-5
CDR3aa: CASSLLGGYSNQPQHF

v_gene: TRBV29-1
len: 17
j_gene: TRBJ2-3
CDR3aa: CSVEEPTPGGPTDTQYF

v_gene: TRBV28
len: 15
j_gene: TRBJ1-5
CDR3aa: CASRLPGLGGQPQHF

v_gene: TRBV6-5
len: 14
j_gene: TRBJ1-5
CDR3aa: CASRVRASNQPQHF

v_gene: TRBV19
len: 13
j_gene: TRBJ2-2
CDR3aa: CASSGQAGGELFF

v_gene: TRBV6-5
len: 12
j_gene: TRBJ1-2
CDR3aa: CASRGSNYGYTF

v_gene: TRBV9
len: 14
j_gene: TRBJ1-1
CDR3aa: CASSVTGSETEAFF

v_gene: TRBV2
len: 12
j_gene: TRBJ1-2
CDR3aa: CASSGQGDGYTF

v_gene: TRBV5-6
len: 15
j_gene: TRBJ1-4
CDR3aa: CASSLFGGREEKLFF

v_gene: TRBV28
len: 16
j_gene: TRBJ2-3
CDR3aa: CASSLVLAGNTDTQYF

v_gene: TRBV6-1
len: 16
j_gene: TRBJ1-6
CDR3aa: CASSEAHRDPTSPLHF

v_gene: TRBV29-1
len: 14
j_gene: TRBJ1-1
CDR3aa: CSVDGGTGDAEAFF

v_gene: TRBV30
len: 13
j_gene: TRBJ1-1
CDR3aa: CAWGTGTDTEAFF